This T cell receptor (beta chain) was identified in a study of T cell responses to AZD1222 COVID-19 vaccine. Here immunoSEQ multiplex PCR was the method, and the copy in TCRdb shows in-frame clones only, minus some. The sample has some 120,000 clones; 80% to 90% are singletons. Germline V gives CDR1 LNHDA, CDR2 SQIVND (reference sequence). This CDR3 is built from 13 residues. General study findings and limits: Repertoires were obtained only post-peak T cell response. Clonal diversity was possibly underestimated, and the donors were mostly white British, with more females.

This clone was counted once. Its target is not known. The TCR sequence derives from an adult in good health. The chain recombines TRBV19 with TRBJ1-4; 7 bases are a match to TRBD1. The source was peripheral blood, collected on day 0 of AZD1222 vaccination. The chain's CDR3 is CGSGTVINEKLFF. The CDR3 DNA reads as TGTGGAAGTGGGACAGTTATTAATGAAAAACTGTTTTTT.